These 12 T cell receptor beta chains share one sample of origin, sequenced in a study of OX40 agonist ivuxolimab in advanced cancers. The method was immunoSEQ multiplex PCR; TCRdb's version includes in-frame clones alone and lacks a portion of them. There are approximately 68,000 clones in the sample; 85% to 90% occur only once, and 0.94% lies in the top ten. The sample in question was CD4+ or CD8+ T cells sorted from blood, obtained in a trial of the OX40 agonist ivuxolimab. The receptor set was obtained from an adult with an advanced solid tumor such as melanoma, head and neck, liver or kidney cancer.

This chain joins TRBV18 and TRBJ1-5, with 7 bases that match TRBD1. The CDR3 is 15 amino acids. Per the germline V gene, CDR1 is KGHSH and CDR2 is LQKENI. The J segment lost 4 bases and the V segment lost 4 bases, leaving 7 bases of the junction unmatched. CDR3 sequence reads: CASSLGQAGNQPQHF. The CDR3 DNA is TGTGCCAGCTCACTAGGACAGGCTGGGAATCAGCCCCAGCATTTT.

The chain recombines TRBV11-1 with TRBJ2-1, with 8 positions matching TRBD2. Germline-derived CDR1 and CDR2 are SGHAT and FQDESV (reference sequence). The CDR3 covers 15 residues. V was clipped by 5 bases and J by 9 bases; unmatched bases: 12. The CDR3 DNA sequence: TGTGCCAGCAGCGATTCGGGAGGGCCGGTTGGTGAGCAGTTCTTC. This translates into CASSDSGGPVGEQFF.

This clone was recorded only once. The chain is built from TRBV18 and TRBJ2-7; possibly TRBD1 or TRBD2 for D (5 bases each). V was trimmed by 4 bases and J by 2 bases, leaving 15 bases between them. This CDR3 contains 15 residues. Per germline, CDR1 KGHSH and CDR2 LQKENI. In DNA, the CDR3 is TGTGCCAGCTCACTCAAACGAGGGGAGCCCTACGAGCAGTACTTC. It translates to CASSLKRGEPYEQYF.

The chain couples TRBV11-3 to TRBJ2-2; 10 bases fit TRBD1. The CDR3 is made up of 15 amino acids. Germline V lookup: CDR1 SGHNT, CDR2 YENEEA. V shed 5 bases and J 3 bases; nucleotides not matched to a gene: 3. CDR3 DNA sequence: TGTGCCAGCAGCAGGGGGACAGGGGACACCGGGGAGCTGTTTTTT. It yields the protein CASSRGTGDTGELFF. Combining the CDR3 with reference TRBV11-3 and TRBJ2-2 gives the whole variable domain EAGVVQSPRYKIIEKKQPVAFWCNPISGHNTLYWYLQNLGQGPELLIRYENEEAVDDSQLPKDRFSAERLKGVDSTLKIQPAELGDSAVYLCASSRGTGDTGELFFGEGSRLTVL.

The chain carries TRBV2 and TRBJ2-7; a weak D match, TRBD1 (6 bases). This CDR3 region has 11 residues. Trimming cost V 7 bases and J 6 bases, with 10 bases left between them. The germline V gene encodes CDR1 SNHLY and CDR2 FYNNEI. CDR3 in amino acids: CASTRDTEQYF. The CDR3 nucleotides read TGTGCCAGCACCCGGGACACCGAGCAGTACTTC.

The gene calls are TRBV10-1 and TRBJ1-4; D is unclear. The V gene's germline CDR1 is WNHNN and CDR2 SYGVQD (reference sequence). Trimming left V 8 bases short and J 7 bases short, with 5 bases between. This CDR3 spans 10 amino acids. CDR3 in amino acids: CASYGEKLFF. CDR3 DNA: TGCGCCAGCTATGGTGAAAAACTGTTTTTT.

The V call is TRBV10-1, the J call TRBJ2-1, with 10 bases that match TRBD1. Germline CDR1 and CDR2: WNHNN and SYGVQD (reference sequence). The CDR3 length is 16 residues. V gave up 3 bases and J gave up 8 bases; unmatched junction bases: 10. As DNA, the CDR3 is TGCGCCAGCAGTGAAGCTCGGACAGGGGGTTTGGATGAGCAGTTCTTC. This codes for CASSEARTGGLDEQFF.

The chain is built from TRBV21-1 and TRBJ2-7; TRBD1 reflects the table's D call only, with no check against the DNA. TRBV21-1 is described as a pseudogene. The CDR3 is 12 amino acids. The CDR3 region has the DNA TGTGCCAGCAGCAATGGGGCCCACGAGCAGTACTTC. Translating it yields CASSNGAHEQYF.

The CDR3 sequence: CATRAHYGYTF. The CDR3 DNA reads TGTGCCACCCGGGCCCACTATGGCTACACCTTC. The rearrangement joins TRBV28 to TRBJ1-2; unclear D gene. Germline loops: CDR1 MDHEN, CDR2 SYDVKM. V shed 10 bases and J shed 3 bases, with 9 bases lying between them. The CDR3 is 11 amino acids.

J is TRBJ1-1 and V is TRBV7-8; no clear D gene. V lost 5 bases to trimming and J lost 1 base, with 14 bases between them. The CDR3 has 15 residues. CDR1 and CDR2 from the germline V gene are SGHVS and FQNEAQ. As DNA, the CDR3 is TGTGCCAGCAGCCCCGATAGACTTTCGAACACTGAAGCTTTCTTT. Its translation is CASSPDRLSNTEAFF.

The chain employs TRBV28 and TRBJ1-5, with 10 bases that match TRBD1. CDR1 is MDHEN, CDR2 SYDVKM, per germline. The CDR3 consists of 16 residues. With V trimmed by 5 bases and J by 3 bases, 7 bases remained unmatched. DNA for the CDR3: TGTGCCAGCAGTGGTCCCGGGACAGGGGTCAATCAGCCCCAGCATTTT. Its translation: CASSGPGTGVNQPQHF.

This rearrangement joins TRBV28 to TRBJ1-6, with a tentative D call TRBD1 (6 bases). The CDR3 consists of 13 residues. Deletions cut 5 bases from V and 7 bases from J, with 9 bases between. Germline values: CDR1 MDHEN, CDR2 SYDVKM. The CDR3 protein is CASSDRINSPLHF. CDR3 in DNA: TGTGCCAGCAGTGACAGGATAAATTCACCCCTCCACTTT.